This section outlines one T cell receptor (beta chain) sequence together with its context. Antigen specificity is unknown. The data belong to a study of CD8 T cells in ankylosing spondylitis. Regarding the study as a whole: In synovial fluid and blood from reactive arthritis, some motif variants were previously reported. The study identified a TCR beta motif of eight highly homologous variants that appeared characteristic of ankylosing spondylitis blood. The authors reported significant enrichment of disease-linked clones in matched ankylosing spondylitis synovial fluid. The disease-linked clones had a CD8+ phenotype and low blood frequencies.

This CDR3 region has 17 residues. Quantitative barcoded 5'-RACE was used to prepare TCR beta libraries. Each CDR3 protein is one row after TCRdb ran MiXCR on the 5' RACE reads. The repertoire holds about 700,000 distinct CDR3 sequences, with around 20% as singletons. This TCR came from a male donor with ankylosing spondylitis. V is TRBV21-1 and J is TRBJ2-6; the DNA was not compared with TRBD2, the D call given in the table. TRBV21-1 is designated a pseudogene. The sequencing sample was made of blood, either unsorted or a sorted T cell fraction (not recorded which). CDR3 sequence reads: CASNRGVEIPGANVLTF. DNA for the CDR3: TGTGCCAGCAACCGCGGGGTCGAAATCCCTGGGGCCAACGTCCTGACTTTC.